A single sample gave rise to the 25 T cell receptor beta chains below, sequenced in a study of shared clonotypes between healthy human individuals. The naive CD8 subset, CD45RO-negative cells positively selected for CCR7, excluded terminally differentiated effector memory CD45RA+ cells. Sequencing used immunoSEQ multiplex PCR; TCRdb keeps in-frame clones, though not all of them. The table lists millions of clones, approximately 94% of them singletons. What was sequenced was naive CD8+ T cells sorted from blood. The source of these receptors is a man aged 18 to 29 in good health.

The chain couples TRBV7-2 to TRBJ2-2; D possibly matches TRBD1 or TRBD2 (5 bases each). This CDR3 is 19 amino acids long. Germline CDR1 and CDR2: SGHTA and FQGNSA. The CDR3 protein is CASRRDGVPTFANTGELFF. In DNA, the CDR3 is TGTGCAAGCCGAAGGGACGGCGTACCGACTTTTGCGAACACCGGGGAGCTGTTTTTT.

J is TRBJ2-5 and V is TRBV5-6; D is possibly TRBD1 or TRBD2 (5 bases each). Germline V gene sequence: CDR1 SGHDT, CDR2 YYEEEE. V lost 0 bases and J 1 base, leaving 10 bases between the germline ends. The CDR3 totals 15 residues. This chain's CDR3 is CASSLGRDAQETQYF. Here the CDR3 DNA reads TGTGCCAGCAGCTTGGGCCGGGACGCCCAAGAGACCCAGTACTTC.

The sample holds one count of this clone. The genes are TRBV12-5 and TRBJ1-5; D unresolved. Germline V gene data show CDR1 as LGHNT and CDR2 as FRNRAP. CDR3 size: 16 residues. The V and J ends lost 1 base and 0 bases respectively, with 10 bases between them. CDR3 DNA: TGTGCTAGTGGTTTGGAGGTCGGGCCTAGCAATCAGCCCCAGCATTTT. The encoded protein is CASGLEVGPSNQPQHF. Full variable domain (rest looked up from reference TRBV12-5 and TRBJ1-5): DARVTQTPRHKVTEMGQEVTMRCQPILGHNTVFWYRQTMMQGLELLAYFRNRAPLDDSGMPKDRFSAEMPDATLATLKIQPSEPRDSAVYFCASGLEVGPSNQPQHFGDGTRLSIL.

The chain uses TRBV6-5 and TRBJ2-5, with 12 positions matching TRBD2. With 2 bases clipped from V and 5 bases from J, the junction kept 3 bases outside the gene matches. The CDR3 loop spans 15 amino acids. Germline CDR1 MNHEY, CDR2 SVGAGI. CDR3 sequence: CASSYVGTSGETQYF. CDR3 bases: TGTGCCAGCAGTTACGTGGGGACTAGCGGGGAGACCCAGTACTTC.

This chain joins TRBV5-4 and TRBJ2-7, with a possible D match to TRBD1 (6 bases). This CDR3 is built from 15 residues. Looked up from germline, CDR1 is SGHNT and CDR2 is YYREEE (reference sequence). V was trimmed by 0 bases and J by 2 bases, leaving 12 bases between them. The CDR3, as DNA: TGTGCCAGCAGCTTGGAGGCAGGGGTCACCTACGAGCAGTACTTC. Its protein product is CASSLEAGVTYEQYF.

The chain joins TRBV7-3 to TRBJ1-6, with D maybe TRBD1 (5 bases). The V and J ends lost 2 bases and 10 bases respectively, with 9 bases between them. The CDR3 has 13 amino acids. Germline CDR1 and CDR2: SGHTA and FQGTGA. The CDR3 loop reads CASSLGGTSPLHF. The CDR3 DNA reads TGTGCCAGCAGCTTAGGAGGGACCTCACCCCTCCACTTT.

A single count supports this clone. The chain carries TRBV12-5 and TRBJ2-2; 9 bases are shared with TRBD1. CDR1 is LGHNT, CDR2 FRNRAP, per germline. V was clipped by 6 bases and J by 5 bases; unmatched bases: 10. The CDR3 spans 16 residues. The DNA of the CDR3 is TGTGCTAGTGGCTCCCCCGGGACAGGGTTTACCGGGGAGCTGTTTTTT. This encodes CASGSPGTGFTGELFF.

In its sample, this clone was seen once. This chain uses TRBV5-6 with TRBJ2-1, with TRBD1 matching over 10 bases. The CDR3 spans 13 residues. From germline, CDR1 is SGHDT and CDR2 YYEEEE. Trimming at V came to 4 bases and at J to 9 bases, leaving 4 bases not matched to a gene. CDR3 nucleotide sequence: TGTGCCAGCAGCGCCGGGACAGGGGTTGAGCAGTTCTTC. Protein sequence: CASSAGTGVEQFF.

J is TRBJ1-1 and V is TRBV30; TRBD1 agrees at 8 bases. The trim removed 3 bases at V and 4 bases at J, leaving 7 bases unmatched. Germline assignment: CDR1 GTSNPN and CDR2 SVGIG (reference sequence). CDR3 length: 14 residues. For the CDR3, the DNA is TGTGCCTGGAGCCGACAGGGGCTGGGCACTGAAGCTTTCTTT. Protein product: CAWSRQGLGTEAFF.

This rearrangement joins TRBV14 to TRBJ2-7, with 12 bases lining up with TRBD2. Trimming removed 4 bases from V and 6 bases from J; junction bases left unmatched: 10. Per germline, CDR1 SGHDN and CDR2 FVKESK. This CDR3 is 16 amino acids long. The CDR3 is CASSPSTSGGSFEQYF. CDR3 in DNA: TGTGCCAGCAGCCCCTCGACTAGCGGGGGTTCTTTCGAGCAGTACTTC.

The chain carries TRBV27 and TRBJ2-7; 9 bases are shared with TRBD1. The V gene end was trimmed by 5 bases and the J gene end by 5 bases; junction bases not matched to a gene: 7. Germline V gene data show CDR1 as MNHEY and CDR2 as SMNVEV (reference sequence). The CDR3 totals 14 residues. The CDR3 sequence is CASSTLGTGNEQYF. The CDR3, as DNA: TGTGCCAGCAGTACTCTCGGGACAGGGAACGAGCAGTACTTC.

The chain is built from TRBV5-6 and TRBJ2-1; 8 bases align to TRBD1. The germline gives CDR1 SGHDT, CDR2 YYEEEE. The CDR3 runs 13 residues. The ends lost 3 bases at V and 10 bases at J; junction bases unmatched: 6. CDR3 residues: CASSWGTGGEQFF. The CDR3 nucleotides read TGTGCCAGCAGCTGGGGAACAGGGGGAGAGCAGTTCTTC.

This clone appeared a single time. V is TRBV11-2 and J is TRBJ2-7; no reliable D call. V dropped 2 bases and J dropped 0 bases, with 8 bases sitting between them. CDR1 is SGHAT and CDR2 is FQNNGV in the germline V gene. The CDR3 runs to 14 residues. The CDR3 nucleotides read TGTGCCAGCAGCTTAAACGGGCCCTCCTACGAGCAGTACTTC. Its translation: CASSLNGPSYEQYF. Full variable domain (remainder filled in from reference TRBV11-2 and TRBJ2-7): EAGVAQSPRYKIIEKRQSVAFWCNPISGHATLYWYQQILGQGPKLLIQFQNNGVVDDSQLPKDRFSAERLKGVDSTLKIQPAKLEDSAVYLCASSLNGPSYEQYFGPGTRLTVT.

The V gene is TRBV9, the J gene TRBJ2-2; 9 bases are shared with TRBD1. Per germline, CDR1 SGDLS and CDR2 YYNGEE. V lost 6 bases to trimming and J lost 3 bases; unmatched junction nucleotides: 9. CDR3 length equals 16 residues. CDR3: CASTPWGQGDTGELFF. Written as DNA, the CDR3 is TGTGCCAGCACCCCCTGGGGACAGGGCGACACCGGGGAGCTGTTTTTT. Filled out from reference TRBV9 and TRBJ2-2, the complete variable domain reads DSGVTQTPKHLITATGQRVTLRCSPRSGDLSVYWYQQSLDQGLQFLIQYYNGEERAKGNILERFSAQQFPDLHSELNLSSLELGDSALYFCASTPWGQGDTGELFFGEGSRLTVL.

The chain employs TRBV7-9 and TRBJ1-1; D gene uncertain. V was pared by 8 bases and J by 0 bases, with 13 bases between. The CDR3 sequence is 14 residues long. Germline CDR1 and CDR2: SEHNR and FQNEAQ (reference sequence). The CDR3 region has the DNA TGTGCCAGCGGTGCGGATCCCATGAACACTGAAGCTTTCTTT. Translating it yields CASGADPMNTEAFF.

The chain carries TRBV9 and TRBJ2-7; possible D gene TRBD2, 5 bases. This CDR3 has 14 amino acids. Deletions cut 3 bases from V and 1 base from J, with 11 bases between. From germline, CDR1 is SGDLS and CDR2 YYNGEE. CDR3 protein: CASSADSLSYEQYF. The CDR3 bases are TGTGCCAGCAGCGCGGACTCACTATCCTACGAGCAGTACTTC.

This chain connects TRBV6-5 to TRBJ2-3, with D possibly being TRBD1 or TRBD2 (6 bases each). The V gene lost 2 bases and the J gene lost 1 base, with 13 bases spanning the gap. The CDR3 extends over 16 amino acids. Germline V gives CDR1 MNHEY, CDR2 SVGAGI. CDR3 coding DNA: TGTGCCAGCAGTTACATGGGGGGCCCGGGCACAGATACGCAGTATTTT. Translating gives CASSYMGGPGTDTQYF.

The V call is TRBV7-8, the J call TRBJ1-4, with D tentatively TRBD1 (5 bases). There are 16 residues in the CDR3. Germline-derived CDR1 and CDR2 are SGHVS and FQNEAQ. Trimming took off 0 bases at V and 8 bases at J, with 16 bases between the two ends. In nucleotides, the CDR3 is TGTGCCAGCAGCTTAGCGAGTGAGGGCCGGGGGGAAAAACTGTTTTTT. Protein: CASSLASEGRGEKLFF.

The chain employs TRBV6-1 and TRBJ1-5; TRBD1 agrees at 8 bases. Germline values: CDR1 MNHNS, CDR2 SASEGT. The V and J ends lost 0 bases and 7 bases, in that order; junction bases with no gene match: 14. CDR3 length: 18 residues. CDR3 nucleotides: TGTGCCAGCAGTGAAGCTTCGCCGTATGCAGGGGGCGGACAGCCCCAGCATTTT. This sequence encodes CASSEASPYAGGGQPQHF.

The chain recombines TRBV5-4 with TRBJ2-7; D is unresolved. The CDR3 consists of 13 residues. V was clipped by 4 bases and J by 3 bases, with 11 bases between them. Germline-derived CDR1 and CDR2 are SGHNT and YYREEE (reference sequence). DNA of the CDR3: TGTGCCAGCAGCGCCACAGTTGACTACGAGCAGTACTTC. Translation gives CASSATVDYEQYF.

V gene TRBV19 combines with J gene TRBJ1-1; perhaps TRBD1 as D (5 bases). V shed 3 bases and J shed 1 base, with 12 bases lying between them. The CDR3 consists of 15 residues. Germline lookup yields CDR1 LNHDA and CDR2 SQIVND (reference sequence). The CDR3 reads CASSMFQGPNTEAFF. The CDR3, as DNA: TGTGCCAGTAGTATGTTCCAGGGCCCGAACACTGAAGCTTTCTTT.

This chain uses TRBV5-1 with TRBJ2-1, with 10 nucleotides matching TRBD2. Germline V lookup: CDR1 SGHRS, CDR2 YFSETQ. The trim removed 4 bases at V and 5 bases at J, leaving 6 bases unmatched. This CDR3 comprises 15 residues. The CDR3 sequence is CASSGTGLAHNEQFF. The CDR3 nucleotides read TGCGCCAGCAGCGGCACGGGACTAGCGCACAATGAGCAGTTCTTC. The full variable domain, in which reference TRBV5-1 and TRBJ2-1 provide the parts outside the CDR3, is KAGVTQTPRYLIKTRGQQVTLSCSPISGHRSVSWYQQTPGQGLQFLFEYFSETQRNKGNFPGRFSGRQFSNSRSEMNVSTLELGDSALYLCASSGTGLAHNEQFFGPGTRLTVL.

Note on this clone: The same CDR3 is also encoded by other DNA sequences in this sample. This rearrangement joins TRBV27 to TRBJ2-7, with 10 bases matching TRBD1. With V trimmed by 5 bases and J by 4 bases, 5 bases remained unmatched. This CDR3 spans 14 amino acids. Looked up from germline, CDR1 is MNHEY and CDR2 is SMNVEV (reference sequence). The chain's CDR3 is CASSPTGGGYEQYF. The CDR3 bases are TGTGCCAGCAGTCCGACAGGGGGCGGGTACGAGCAGTACTTC.

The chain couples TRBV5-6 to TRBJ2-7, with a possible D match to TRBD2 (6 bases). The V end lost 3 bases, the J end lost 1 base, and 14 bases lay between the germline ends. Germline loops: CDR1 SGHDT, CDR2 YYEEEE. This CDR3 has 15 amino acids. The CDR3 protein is CASSSSGTPSYEQYF. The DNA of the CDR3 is TGTGCCAGCAGCTCGTCCGGGACTCCTTCCTACGAGCAGTACTTC.

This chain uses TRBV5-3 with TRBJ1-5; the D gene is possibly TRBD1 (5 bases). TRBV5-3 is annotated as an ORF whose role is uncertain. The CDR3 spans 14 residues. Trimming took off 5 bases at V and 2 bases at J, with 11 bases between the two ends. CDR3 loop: CARREGEGNQPQHF. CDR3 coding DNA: TGTGCCAGAAGAGAAGGGGAGGGCAATCAGCCCCAGCATTTT.